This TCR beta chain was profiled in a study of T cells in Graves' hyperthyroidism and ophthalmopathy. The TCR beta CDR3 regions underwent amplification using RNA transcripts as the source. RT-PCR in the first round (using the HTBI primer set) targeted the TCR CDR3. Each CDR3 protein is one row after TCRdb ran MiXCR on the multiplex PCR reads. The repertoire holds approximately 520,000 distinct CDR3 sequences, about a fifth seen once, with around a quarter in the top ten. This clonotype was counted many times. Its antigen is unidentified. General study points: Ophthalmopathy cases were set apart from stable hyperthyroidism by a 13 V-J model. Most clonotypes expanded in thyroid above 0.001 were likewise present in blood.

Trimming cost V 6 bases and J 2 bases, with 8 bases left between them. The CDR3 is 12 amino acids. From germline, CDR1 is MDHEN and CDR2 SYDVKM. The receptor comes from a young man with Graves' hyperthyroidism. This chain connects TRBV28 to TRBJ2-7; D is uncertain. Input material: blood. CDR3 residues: CASSLIPYEQYF. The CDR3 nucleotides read TGTGCCAGCAGCCTAATCCCCTACGAGCAGTACTTC. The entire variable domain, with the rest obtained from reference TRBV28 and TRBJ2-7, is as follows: DVKVTQSSRYLVKRTGEKVFLECVQDMDHENMFWYRQDPGLGLRLIYFSYDVKMKEKGDIPEGYSVSREKKERFSLILESASTNQTSMYLCASSLIPYEQYFGPGTRLTVT.